This TCR beta chain was sequenced during a study of preoperative IRX-2 immunotherapy in early breast cancer. Treatment specified: preoperative locoregional IRX-2 cytokine immunotherapy. Repertoires were generated with immunoSEQ multiplex PCR, while TCRdb's copy carries only in-frame clones and drops some. The repertoire holds about 98,000 clones, with 70% to 90% as singletons. The germline V and J ends were trimmed by 0 bases and 5 bases, with 14 bases remaining between them. The CDR3 contains 14 residues. Looked up from germline, CDR1 is GTSNPN and CDR2 is SVGIG (reference sequence). This clone was seen only once.

The input for sequencing was tumor tissue, taken after IRX-2 immunotherapy. This receptor was taken from a human donor with breast cancer. V usage is TRBV30 and J usage is TRBJ2-7, with D possibly being TRBD1 or TRBD2 (5 bases each). CDR3 sequence (DNA): TGTGCCTGGAGTGTATTACGAGGGGTGGACGAGCAGTACTTC. Translated: CAWSVLRGVDEQYF.